This T cell receptor beta chain was observed in a study of T cell changes during pregnancy in multiple sclerosis (dated by TCRdb to between 2019 and 2020). Concerning the study at large: The study examined how the T cell repertoire changed over the course of pregnancy in women with multiple sclerosis.

The germline V gene provides CDR1 SQVTM and CDR2 ANQGSEA. Here V drops 6 bases and J drops 14 bases, and the junction holds 10 bases not matched to any gene. Including cysteine and phenylalanine, the CDR3 has 12 amino acids. Of all the DNA, just the CDR3 is kept, 36 bases in frame from base 1. To prepare the library, the immunoSEQ multiplex PCR assay was applied. This immuneACCESS table, as held by TCRdb, lists in-frame sequences with V and J called but not all clones. Of the missing ones, under half trace to an unresolved V gene in checked studies; the others have no known cause. For this sample there are 100,000 or so clones; roughly 92% appear just once. The top ten clones comprise around 3.2% of the sample. A word on this clone: Its antigen target is currently unknown. The record has no base qualities; no much larger clone is one base away.

The source material was peripheral blood, sampled after pregnancy. The source is a female donor with multiple sclerosis, enrolled in a pregnancy study. The sequence joins TRBV29-1 to TRBJ2-1; 10 bases in the middle match TRBD2. The CDR3 loop reads CSVERAGGPKFF. The bases are TGCAGCGTAGAACGAGCGGGGGGGCCGAAGTTCTTC.